The 19 T cell receptor beta chains below all came from one sample that was sequenced in a study of T-cell reconstitution after alpha-beta-depleted transplantation in children. Unique molecular identifiers were incorporated during preparation of the TCRbeta library. MiXCR was run by TCRdb on the PCR reads, yielding one entry per CDR3 protein. The table includes hundreds of thousands of distinct CDR3 sequences, around 25% detected once. The sample was PBMCs, taken before TCRalphabeta/CD19-depleted stem cell transplant. These receptors all stem from a girl aged 2 to 10 with Fanconi anemia, due to receive a stem cell transplant.

This clonotype has at least ten counts. The chain links TRBV29-1 to TRBJ2-1; 8 positions agree with TRBD2. The germline V gene encodes CDR1 SQVTM and CDR2 ANQGSEA. V dropped 5 bases and J dropped 4; count of bases not matched to a gene: 4. CDR3 size: 13 residues. Written as DNA, the CDR3 is TGCAGCGTTAGGCGGGAGGTATACAATGAGCAGTTCTTC. Translation gives CSVRREVYNEQFF.

This clonotype has a count of ten or more. CDR3 loop: CASSSRLGYEQYF. The DNA of the CDR3 is TGTGCCAGCAGCTCCAGACTAGGCTACGAGCAGTACTTC. This chain uses TRBV7-2 with TRBJ2-7, with D possibly TRBD2 on 6 matching bases. The CDR3 consists of 13 residues. The germline V gene has CDR1 SGHTA and CDR2 FQGNSA. V was clipped by 4 bases and J by 3 bases, with 10 bases between them.

This chain uses TRBV28 with TRBJ2-1, with D possibly being TRBD1 or TRBD2 (5 bases each). The CDR3 is 15 residues long. The germline V and J ends were trimmed by 9 bases and 6 bases, with 21 bases remaining between them. Germline V gene sequence: CDR1 MDHEN, CDR2 SYDVKM. CDR3 coding DNA: TGTGCCAGGGGCCCGGGGCTAGTAGCTGGCAATGAGCAGTTCTTC. Its translation is CARGPGLVAGNEQFF.

The sample holds a few counts of this clonotype. The chain combines TRBV18 with TRBJ1-1; D gene ambiguous. This CDR3 is built from 15 residues. The V gene lost 3 bases and the J gene lost 1 base, with 12 bases spanning the gap. CDR1 is KGHSH and CDR2 is LQKENI in the germline V gene. CDR3 region: CASSPSTSKNTEAFF. CDR3 bases: TGTGCCAGCTCACCCTCGACGTCCAAGAACACTGAAGCTTTCTTT. Variable domain in full (rest from reference TRBV18 and TRBJ1-1): NAGVMQNPRHLVRRRGQEARLRCSPMKGHSHVYWYRQLPEEGLKFMVYLQKENIIDESGMPKERFSAEFPKEGPSILRIQQVVRGDSAAYFCASSPSTSKNTEAFFGQGTRLTVV.

This clonotype was recorded at least ten times. The rearrangement links TRBV29-1 to TRBJ2-1; 12 positions match TRBD2. J gave up 2 bases and V 1 base, and 3 bases lay outside the gene matches. This CDR3 comprises 16 residues. CDR1 is SQVTM, CDR2 ANQGSEA, per germline. CDR3 region: CSVEGLAGEAYNEQFF. The DNA for the CDR3 is TGCAGCGTTGAAGGACTAGCGGGAGAAGCCTACAATGAGCAGTTCTTC.

This clonotype was picked up many times. The V gene is TRBV28, the J gene TRBJ2-3, with 10 bases fitting TRBD2. Trimming at V came to 2 bases and at J to 6 bases, leaving 5 bases not matched to a gene. Germline V gene data show CDR1 as MDHEN and CDR2 as SYDVKM. CDR3 length: 15 residues. The CDR3 here is CASSLLAGVGDTQYF. As DNA, the CDR3 is TGTGCCAGCAGTTTACTAGCGGGGGTGGGGGATACGCAGTATTTT.

This clonotype was seen ten or more times. The V and J genes are TRBV29-1 and TRBJ2-3; the D gene could be TRBD1 or TRBD2 (6 bases each). The CDR3 runs 13 residues. Per the germline V gene, CDR1 is SQVTM and CDR2 is ANQGSEA. The V end was cut by 5 bases, the J end by 6 bases, with 15 bases between. The CDR3 reads CSVLRGALDTQYF. The DNA of the CDR3 is TGCAGCGTTTTAAGGGGGGCGCTTGATACGCAGTATTTT.

This clonotype appeared a few times. The chain carries TRBV11-2 and TRBJ2-5, with TRBD1 identical over 9 bases. Germline-derived CDR1 and CDR2 are SGHAT and FQNNGV. V lost 7 bases and J lost 5; bases outside the gene matches: 8. The CDR3 spans 14 residues. For the CDR3, the DNA is TGTGCCAGCAACAAACAGGGGGCGGAGGAGACCCAGTACTTC. Translating gives CASNKQGAEETQYF.

Ten or more counts support this clonotype. V usage is TRBV29-1 and J usage is TRBJ2-7; 12 bases are shared with TRBD1. The germline CDR1 and CDR2 sequences are SQVTM and ANQGSEA. V lost 4 bases and J lost 6; bases outside the gene matches: 16. The length of the CDR3 is 17 residues. This CDR3 reads CSVAGTGGSRASREQYF. The DNA of the CDR3 is TGCAGCGTTGCCGGGACAGGGGGCTCGCGGGCCTCACGCGAGCAGTACTTC.

This clonotype has more than one count but fewer than ten. The chain couples TRBV10-3 to TRBJ2-2; D uncertain. CDR3 length: 16 amino acids. V was cut by 10 bases and J by 0 bases, with 18 bases left in between. Germline CDR1 ENHRY, CDR2 SYGVKD. The CDR3 spells CATAETDATNTGELFF. The CDR3 nucleotides are TGTGCCACCGCCGAGACCGACGCGACGAACACCGGGGAGCTGTTTTTT.

This clonotype was counted between two and nine times. The chain recombines TRBV10-2 with TRBJ2-5; 10 bases agree with TRBD2. The CDR3 is 15 amino acids. Germline V CDR1 and CDR2: WSHSY, SAAADI. The V gene end was trimmed by 3 bases and the J gene end by 1 base; junction bases not matched to a gene: 2. The CDR3 sequence: CASSELAGLQETQYF. The CDR3 DNA follows: TGCGCCAGCAGTGAACTAGCGGGACTCCAAGAGACCCAGTACTTC.

Many counts were recorded for this clonotype. For the CDR3, the DNA is TGTGCCAGCAGCCAAGACAGATATGGCTACACCTTC. As protein: CASSQDRYGYTF. V is TRBV4-2 and J is TRBJ1-2; D remains ambiguous. Trimming stripped 0 bases from V and 5 bases from J, with 4 bases between. The V gene's germline CDR1 is LGHNA and CDR2 YNFKEQ. There are 12 residues in the CDR3.

This sequence joins TRBV12-3 or TRBV12-4 and TRBJ1-3; D gene ambiguous. CDR3 length equals 17 residues. V was trimmed by 7 bases and J by 0 bases, leaving 19 bases between them. CDR3 region: CASTSLSIPASGNTIYF. CDR3 nucleotides: TGTGCCAGCACCTCCCTCTCCATCCCTGCCTCTGGAAACACCATATATTTT.

This clonotype was recorded many times. The V gene is TRBV30, the J gene TRBJ2-7; TRBD1 agrees at 9 bases. This CDR3 spans 13 amino acids. The V and J ends lost 7 bases and 5 bases, in that order; junction bases with no gene match: 9. Germline V gene data show CDR1 as GTSNPN and CDR2 as SVGIG (reference sequence). The CDR3 is CASSYGTGHEQYF. In DNA, the CDR3 is TGTGCCTCCTCCTATGGGACAGGGCACGAGCAGTACTTC.

This clonotype was recorded many times. The chain joins TRBV29-1 to TRBJ2-7; 9 bases align to TRBD1. There are 13 residues in the CDR3. CDR1 SQVTM and CDR2 ANQGSEA come from the germline V gene. V shed 5 bases and J 7 bases; nucleotides not matched to a gene: 9. CDR3 sequence: CSVLRDREREQYF. The CDR3 region has the DNA TGCAGCGTTTTAAGGGACAGGGAAAGAGAGCAGTACTTC.

The table lists this clonotype with a few counts. The chain carries TRBV7-3 and TRBJ2-1, with TRBD1 as a possible D gene (5 bases). There are 15 residues in the CDR3. CDR1 and CDR2 (germline): SGHTA, FQGTGA. Between the trimmed V and J ends, which lost 7 bases and 1 base, there was a span of 14 bases. CDR3 nucleotide sequence: TGTGCCAGCATCGGTAACAGGCAATCCTACAATGAGCAGTTCTTC. Translated: CASIGNRQSYNEQFF.

This chain connects TRBV5-1 to TRBJ2-6; D is undetermined. There are 15 residues in the CDR3. The germline V gene has CDR1 SGHRS and CDR2 YFSETQ. With 7 bases removed from V and 0 bases from J, the gap between germline ends came to 11 bases. The CDR3 is CASSWTSSGANVLTF. The CDR3 nucleotides read TGCGCCAGCTCGTGGACCTCCTCTGGGGCCAACGTCCTGACTTTC. The variable domain in full, completed from reference TRBV5-1 and TRBJ2-6, reads KAGVTQTPRYLIKTRGQQVTLSCSPISGHRSVSWYQQTPGQGLQFLFEYFSETQRNKGNFPGRFSGRQFSNSRSEMNVSTLELGDSALYLCASSWTSSGANVLTFGAGSRLTVL.

In DNA, the CDR3 is TGCAGTGCTAGGAGGACCGAGAACACCGGGGAGCTGTTTTTT. Its translation is CSARRTENTGELFF. The J gene is TRBJ2-2, the V gene TRBV20-1; D ambiguous. Trimming left V 3 bases short and J 1 base short, with 9 bases between. There are 14 residues in the CDR3. Germline V CDR1 and CDR2: DFQATT, SNEGSKA (reference sequence).

This clonotype was observed at least ten times. The chain is built from TRBV15 and TRBJ1-5; D gene ambiguous. This CDR3 has 19 amino acids. Trimming cost V 1 base and J 1 base, with 20 bases left between them. Germline assignment: CDR1 LNHNV and CDR2 YYDKDF (reference sequence). CDR3 nucleotides: TGTGCCACCAGCAGAGTTGTGGGGAGTAGGGCTGGCAGCAATCAGCCCCAGCATTTT. This encodes CATSRVVGSRAGSNQPQHF.